What follows are 5 T cell receptor beta chains derived from one specimen sequenced in a study of T-cell reconstitution after alpha-beta-depleted transplantation in children (TCRdb year 2016). Receptors were amplified or captured by PCR. For sequencing, an Illumina HiSeq 2500 was employed. TCR library preparation used molecular barcoding, with unique molecular identifiers applied to normalize quantification of the TCRbeta repertoire. Using fastp at Q25 and MiXCR, TCRdb reprocessed the public reads and kept productive beta chains. Identical CDR3 protein sequences are pooled into one entry, listed with their most common genes and DNA. The sample has fewer than 700,000 distinct CDR3 sequences on record, under 15% of them singletons. Jointly, the top ten make up about 2% of the sample. The meaning of the sample's treatment or condition label: allogeneic hematopoietic cell transplantation with graft depleted of TCRalphabeta T cells and CD19 B cells.

The source material was PBMCs, mostly from graft donor cells, sampled 360 days after TCRalphabeta/CD19-depleted stem cell transplant. These receptors were taken from a male patient under 18 who had a stem cell transplant for acute myeloid leukemia, so the T cells may come from the graft donor.

The CDR3 region has the DNA TGTGCCAGCAGCGCCTTGGGAGAGACCCAGTACTTC. Translating it yields CASSALGETQYF. The J gene is TRBJ2-5, the V gene TRBV9; D ambiguous. Trimming took off 3 bases at V and 4 bases at J, with 7 bases between the two ends. Per the germline V gene, CDR1 is SGDLS and CDR2 is YYNGEE. This CDR3 has 12 amino acids.

This chain joins TRBV7-2 and TRBJ2-5; TRBD1 matches at 7 bases. V lost 5 bases, J lost 1 base, and 7 bases stayed unmatched. Germline-derived CDR1 and CDR2 are SGHTA and FQGNSA. CDR3 length equals 15 residues. DNA for the CDR3: TGTGCCAGCAGCGCAGGGACAGTTCTCCAAGAGACCCAGTACTTC. Amino acid sequence: CASSAGTVLQETQYF.

V usage is TRBV6-2 or TRBV6-3 and J usage is TRBJ2-7; TRBD2 agrees at 9 bases. V shed 2 bases and J 5 bases; nucleotides not matched to a gene: 16. The germline CDR1 and CDR2 sequences are MNHEY and SVGEGT. The CDR3 totals 18 residues. The CDR3 loop is CASSYGFNWLAGRNEQYF. The DNA for the CDR3 is TGTGCCAGCAGTTACGGGTTTAATTGGCTAGCGGGACGAAACGAGCAGTACTTC.

Notes on this clonotype: This may arise from a read error, as a much more abundant clone is one base away. This chain joins TRBV7-8 and TRBJ2-3, with D tentatively TRBD2 (6 bases). CDR3 length equals 15 residues. CDR1 and CDR2 from the germline V gene are SGHVS and FQNEAQ. The CDR3 bases are TGTGTCAGCTGCGCACGGGAGTGGCTCACAGATACGCAGTATTTT. Its protein is CVSCAREWLTDTQYF.

The chain couples TRBV9 to TRBJ2-7; 12 nucleotides match TRBD2. Germline CDR1 is SGDLS and CDR2 is YYNGEE. V shed 3 bases and J 7 bases; nucleotides not matched to a gene: 8. The CDR3 is 15 amino acids. CDR3 nucleotide sequence: TGTGCCAGCAGCGCGGGACTAGCGGGTTCCTGGGAGCAGTACTTC. Translated, it gives CASSAGLAGSWEQYF.